This entry lists 8 T cell receptor beta chains sequenced from one sample in a study of cytomegalovirus exposure and HLA in healthy donors. Vbeta (60) and Jbeta (13) primers were used in the PCR. The table came from immunoSEQ multiplex PCR; TCRdb's copy has only in-frame clones and leaves some out. In the table there are around 180,000 clones, about 80% of which are singletons. Sample: PBMCs. The receptors derive from a man aged 30 to 39 in good health and CMV-seropositive.

The chain couples TRBV5-1 to TRBJ2-6, with TRBD1 as a possible D gene (6 bases). The CDR3 is 17 amino acids. Trimming shortened V by 4 bases and J by 4 bases, and 18 bases separated the two germline ends. Germline lookup yields CDR1 SGHRS and CDR2 YFSETQ. The CDR3, as DNA: TGCGCCAGCAGCCCGGCCAGGGGCGCGAGGGGGGCCAACGTCCTGACTTTC. It codes for CASSPARGARGANVLTF.

This clone was observed a few times. The chain employs TRBV5-1 and TRBJ2-3; maybe TRBD2 (6 bases). The germline CDR1 and CDR2 sequences are SGHRS and YFSETQ. Trimming removed 4 bases from V and 2 bases from J, with 14 bases in between. The CDR3 contains 15 residues. In DNA form, the CDR3 reads TGCGCCAGCAGCGGGAGCGGGCATACCACAGATACGCAGTATTTT. This codes for CASSGSGHTTDTQYF.

This sequence joins TRBV2 and TRBJ2-5, with TRBD2 matching 9 bases. Matching the DNA end better, TRBJ2-7 makes the J call doubtful. CDR1 and CDR2 (germline): SNHLY, FYNNEI. The CDR3 sequence is 15 residues long. This CDR3 is CASSEWASGNHEQYF. The CDR3 DNA is TGTGCCAGCAGTGAATGGGCTAGCGGGAATCACGAGCAGTACTTC.

This sequence joins TRBV28 and TRBJ2-7; no firm D call. The germline V gene encodes CDR1 MDHEN and CDR2 SYDVKM. The CDR3 consists of 11 residues. Between the trimmed V and J ends, which lost 7 bases and 3 bases, there was a span of 7 bases. In nucleotides, the CDR3 is TGTGCCAGCACCAGTATCTACGAGCAGTACTTC. Encoded protein: CASTSIYEQYF. Based on the CDR3 plus reference TRBV28 and TRBJ2-7, the full variable domain is DVKVTQSSRYLVKRTGEKVFLECVQDMDHENMFWYRQDPGLGLRLIYFSYDVKMKEKGDIPEGYSVSREKKERFSLILESASTNQTSMYLCASTSIYEQYFGPGTRLTVT.

The chain combines TRBV13 with TRBJ2-2; D is possibly TRBD1 (5 bases). The CDR3 consists of 13 residues. V lost 5 bases, J lost 1 base, and 5 bases lay in between. CDR1 and CDR2 from the germline V gene are PRHDT and FYEKMQ (reference sequence). In DNA, the CDR3 is TGTGCCAGCAGCCAGGGGAACACCGGGGAGCTGTTTTTT. Encoded protein: CASSQGNTGELFF.

The V call is TRBV10-1, the J call TRBJ1-2; 9 nucleotides agree with TRBD1. Unmatched junction bases numbered 13, after V lost 3 bases and J lost 8 bases. Germline lookup yields CDR1 WNHNN and CDR2 SYGVQD (reference sequence). This CDR3 is built from 16 residues. The DNA of the CDR3 is TGCGCCAGCAGTGATTCGATTGGGACAGGGCATGTCGGCTACACCTTC. Amino acid sequence: CASSDSIGTGHVGYTF.

The chain combines TRBV9 with TRBJ2-1, with a tentative D call TRBD1 (6 bases). Germline V gives CDR1 SGDLS, CDR2 YYNGEE. This CDR3 is 13 amino acids long. V was clipped by 3 bases and J by 7 bases, with 11 bases between them. The CDR3 loop is CASSAPGVNEQFF. Here the CDR3 DNA reads TGTGCCAGCAGCGCCCCAGGGGTGAATGAGCAGTTCTTC.

The chain has TRBV11-3 and TRBJ1-5; 9 bases map to TRBD1. The V gene's germline CDR1 is SGHNT and CDR2 YENEEA. The CDR3 runs 15 residues. Trimming cost V 4 bases and J 5 bases; bases outside gene matches: 6. Here the CDR3 DNA reads TGTGCCAGCAGCTACGGGACAGGGTCCGATCAGCCCCAGCATTTT. Protein: CASSYGTGSDQPQHF.